The sequence of this T cell receptor (beta chain) was determined in a study of vaccination and CD4 T cells after COVID-19 (dated by TCRdb to between 2021 and 2022). At the level of the whole study: SARS-CoV-2 positivity had been established in the convalescent patients by nasal swab PCR, and mild disease was recorded in several of these patients and severe disease in one. Post-COVID blood samples from convalescent patients were collected a median of approximately 100 days after diagnosis, with a range of about 30 to 170 days. Culture stimuli were overlapping spike peptide pools from SARS-CoV-2 and from the common cold coronaviruses HCoV-NL63, HCoV-OC43 and HCoV-229E. Participants received two doses of either the Pfizer-BioNTech BNT162b2 vaccine (n=8) or the Moderna mRNA-1273 vaccine (n=2). The time from the second vaccine dose to post-vaccine blood sampling had a median of around 72 days and ranged from about 12 to 250 days. The spike-specific CD4+ TCR repertoire was compared before and after mRNA vaccination in under 11 COVID-19 convalescent patients and a few infection-naive healthy vaccine recipients. The convalescent cohort comprised six males and four females, including two Hispanic individuals, seven Caucasians, two Asians and one multiracial person. As controls, cultures received a CEFX viral epitope pool (the positive control), an HIV-1 Nef peptide pool (the negative control), or no peptide at all. What the study reported, not specific to this receptor: In convalescent patients, nearly all vaccine-specific clones (304 of 307) were found to be mono-reactive for SARS-CoV-2 spike rather than cross-reactive with common cold coronaviruses. Relatively few convalescent patients were included in the study, and early timepoints after natural infection were not analyzed. Although the median number of SARS-CoV-2-reactive clonotypes went up from some 23 after infection to around 40 after vaccination, the increase was not significant. In convalescent patients, a median about 84% of post-vaccine SARS-CoV-2-reactive clones were detected only after vaccination, and vaccine-specific priming was suggested by this finding.

V and J are trimmed by 6 bases and 3 bases, and the gene matches miss 9 bases of the junction. Taken from cysteine to phenylalanine, the CDR3 has 15 residues. Just the 45-base CDR3 DNA is kept, in frame starting at base 1. Via the germline V gene, CDR1 is SQVTM and CDR2 ANQGSEA. The method behind the library was PCR. TCR sequencing of DNA from cultured CD4+ T cells used the Oncomine TCR Beta short-read assay at the Johns Hopkins FTIC core. The QIAamp micro DNA kit was used to extract genomic DNA from the cultured CD4+ T cells. Oncomine TCR Beta libraries from cultured CD4+ T cells were pooled with unique dual indexes and sequenced on an Illumina iSeq 100. The original pipeline was this. Non-productive sequences were removed, and CDR3s that did not start with C, did not end with F or W, or were shorter than 7 amino acids were discarded. The MANAFEST web application was used to identify antigen-specific clonotypes by comparing peptide-stimulated wells against reference wells and other culture wells. An FDR below 0.05, an odds ratio above 5, and a productive frequency above 0.1% in at least two of three replicate wells were required for clones to be considered positive. Clonotypes that were significantly expanded in both SARS-CoV-2 spike wells and at least one common cold coronavirus spike condition were defined as cross-reactive. Similarity between CDR3 sequences was evaluated in R version 3.6.1 using Levenshtein distances (stringdist) and unrooted phylogenetic trees (ape). Using fastp at Q25 and MiXCR, TCRdb reprocessed the public reads and kept productive beta chains. Records with the same CDR3 protein are collapsed into one entry carrying the most frequent genes and DNA. These V and J calls originate from TCRdb's pipeline instead of the authors' own analysis. For this sample there are under 9,500 distinct CDR3 sequences; about 65% appear just once. The ten most abundant clones make up 34% of the sample.

The treatment or condition label here, explained by the study, means: approximately nine-day PBMC culture with coronavirus spike peptide pools or control peptides (ViraFEST assay). The ViraFEST assay was used in the study, in which antigen-specific T cells were expanded with peptide pools and expanded clonotypes were subsequently identified by TCR sequencing. The positive SARS-CoV-2 PCR tests of the convalescent patients were dated from March to December 2020, before the Alpha, Beta and Delta variants emerged in the United States. Each well held 2.2 million or so PBMCs cultured in IMDM containing approximately 5% human AB serum and 9 to 10 IU/ml IL-2, with roughly 9.2 ug/ml peptide pools added. Half of the culture medium was replaced with fresh IL-2-containing medium on days 3 and 7. Once the cells had been in culture for about 10 days, the EasySep CD4+ T cell isolation kit was used to isolate CD4+ T cells by negative selection. PBMCs were separated from whole blood using Ficoll-Paque Plus gradient centrifugation and then either used fresh or cryopreserved at -140C. In general, triplicate wells were set up for every culture condition.

This clonotype was detected once. No cognate antigen has been identified for it. There are no base qualities to consult, and no much larger clone falls within one base. A lone read gives weak evidence. This receptor was taken from a human donor who had recovered from COVID-19. In this chain, TRBV29-1 is recombined with TRBJ2-7, with TRBD2 identical over 12 junction bases. The specimen was CD4+ T cells from blood, cultured in vitro. At the DNA level, the sequence is TGCAGCGTAGGAGACCTAGCGGGGGGGCTCTACGAGCAGTACTTC. It specifies CSVGDLAGGLYEQYF.